One sample yielded the 26 T cell receptor beta chains listed below, sequenced in a study of cytomegalovirus exposure and HLA in healthy donors. Produced via immunoSEQ multiplex PCR; TCRdb's table is partial and in-frame only. The sample lists 200,000 or so clones, 65% to 90% occurring once. Sequences were obtained from PBMCs. Receptor source: a woman aged 30 to 39 in good health and CMV-seropositive.

V is TRBV28 and J is TRBJ1-2; the D gene is possibly TRBD1 (6 bases). The CDR3 runs to 13 residues. V lost 6 bases, J lost 2 bases, and 10 bases lay in between. Germline CDR1 reads MDHEN; CDR2 reads SYDVKM. The CDR3 sequence: CASRPTGNYGYTF. CDR3 in DNA: TGTGCCAGCAGGCCGACAGGCAACTATGGCTACACCTTC.

The chain couples TRBV27 to TRBJ2-3, with 11 bases fitting TRBD2. The V gene's germline CDR1 is MNHEY and CDR2 SMNVEV (reference sequence). V was pared by 6 bases and J by 9 bases, with 11 bases of the junction left unmatched. The CDR3 runs to 15 residues. In DNA, the CDR3 is TGTGCCAGCAGGGATGTAGCGGGAGGGCCGGGAACGCAGTATTTT. Its protein is CASRDVAGGPGTQYF.

This chain links TRBV14 with TRBJ2-2; 8 bases are shared with TRBD1. J was trimmed by 6 bases and V by 4 bases; bases with no gene match: 4. The CDR3 is 14 amino acids. CDR1 and CDR2 (germline): SGHDN, FVKESK. For the CDR3, the DNA is TGTGCCAGCAGCCCGCAGGGGGCATCCGGGGAGCTGTTTTTT. Amino acid sequence: CASSPQGASGELFF.

This chain links TRBV10-3 with TRBJ1-5; D gene ambiguous. V dropped 3 bases and J dropped 0 bases, with 15 bases sitting between them. The CDR3 runs to 17 residues. Looked up from germline, CDR1 is ENHRY and CDR2 is SYGVKD. For the CDR3, the DNA is TGTGCCATCAGTGACACTCCGAAGGAGGATAGCAATCAGCCCCAGCATTTT. Its translation: CAISDTPKEDSNQPQHF.

The sample holds one count of this clone. V gene TRBV2 combines with J gene TRBJ2-7; D not certain. Germline loops: CDR1 SNHLY, CDR2 FYNNEI. The CDR3 length is 12 residues. Between the trimmed V and J ends, which lost 5 bases and 1 base, there was a span of 6 bases. This CDR3 is CASSRSSYEQYF. CDR3 nucleotides: TGTGCCAGCAGTAGGAGTTCCTACGAGCAGTACTTC.

CDR3 DNA sequence: TGTGCCAGCGGACAGGCTCCTAATGAAAAACTGTTTTTT. Translation gives CASGQAPNEKLFF. This chain connects TRBV6-5 to TRBJ1-4, with 7 bases fitting TRBD1. Per germline, CDR1 MNHEY and CDR2 SVGAGI. This CDR3 has 13 amino acids. The V and J ends lost 8 bases and 3 bases, in that order; junction bases with no gene match: 3.

This sequence joins TRBV7-2 and TRBJ2-3; 11 bases are shared with TRBD2. The CDR3 is 16 residues long. Germline V CDR1 and CDR2: SGHTA, FQGNSA. Losses at the gene ends were 4 bases for V and 3 bases for J; bases not matched to a gene: 6. The CDR3 nucleotides read TGTGCCAGCAGCTCCCTAGCGGGAGGTGTGACAGATACGCAGTATTTT. It yields the protein CASSSLAGGVTDTQYF.

Only a few counts were recorded for this clone. The junction differs from germline at one of its ends, possibly a read error. The rearrangement joins TRBV29-1 to TRBJ1-2; 7 bases map to TRBD1. Germline lookup yields CDR1 SQVTM and CDR2 ANQGSEA. CDR3 length: 13 amino acids. The CDR3 DNA is TGCAGCGTGGAAGGTGACAGGGCCTATGGCTACACCTTC. Translating gives CSVEGDRAYGYTF.

A note on this clone: Other DNA sequences in this specimen translate into the identical CDR3. The chain recombines TRBV20-1 with TRBJ2-5; D remains unclear. The CDR3 runs 11 residues. Trimming removed 2 bases from V and 2 bases from J, with 3 bases in between. From germline, CDR1 is DFQATT and CDR2 SNEGSKA (reference sequence). The CDR3 DNA follows: TGCAGTGCTAGACTGCAAGAGACCCAGTACTTC. The encoded protein is CSARLQETQYF.

The chain employs TRBV5-1 and TRBJ2-7; 7 nucleotides match TRBD2. Trimming at V came to 0 bases and at J to 4 bases, leaving 7 bases not matched to a gene. The germline gives CDR1 SGHRS, CDR2 YFSETQ. The CDR3 is made up of 15 amino acids. The CDR3 sequence: CASSLGAGVSYEQYF. CDR3 coding DNA: TGCGCCAGCAGCTTGGGGGCGGGAGTAAGTTACGAGCAGTACTTC.

The chain employs TRBV7-2 and TRBJ2-7; D perhaps matches TRBD2 (6 bases). Trimming took off 5 bases at V and 3 bases at J, with 14 bases between the two ends. The germline V gene encodes CDR1 SGHTA and CDR2 FQGNSA. The CDR3 is made up of 14 amino acids. CDR3 region: CASSETRDHYEQYF. CDR3 DNA: TGTGCCAGCAGCGAGACTAGGGACCACTACGAGCAGTACTTC.

The chain uses TRBV5-8 and TRBJ2-1; 7 nucleotides align to TRBD1. The CDR3 loop spans 16 amino acids. Germline V gene sequence: CDR1 SGHTS, CDR2 YDEGEE. V lost 4 bases, J lost 2 bases, and 9 bases stayed unmatched. CDR3 sequence reads: CASSPLQGRTYNEQFF. The CDR3 coding sequence is TGTGCCAGCAGCCCGTTACAGGGGCGGACCTACAATGAGCAGTTCTTC.

The chain recombines TRBV7-9 with TRBJ2-2; 8 nucleotides line up with TRBD1. After removal of 3 bases from V and 7 bases from J, the junction contained 10 bases not matched to a gene. Germline CDR1 is SEHNR and CDR2 is FQNEAQ (reference sequence). The CDR3 sequence is 16 residues long. CDR3 nucleotide sequence: TGTGCCAGCAGCTTCTCTTTCAGGGGGCGCGGCGGGGAGCTGTTTTTT. It translates to CASSFSFRGRGGELFF.

J is TRBJ2-5 and V is TRBV5-1; 12 bases are a match to TRBD2. The J segment lost 4 bases and the V segment lost 6 bases, leaving 10 bases of the junction unmatched. CDR3 length: 16 amino acids. Germline V gene data show CDR1 as SGHRS and CDR2 as YFSETQ. CDR3 protein: CASTETLAGGAETQYF. For the CDR3, the DNA is TGCGCCAGCACGGAAACCCTAGCGGGAGGGGCAGAGACCCAGTACTTC.

The chain combines TRBV5-4 with TRBJ2-6; a weak D match, TRBD1 (6 bases). V was cut by 3 bases and J by 4 bases, with 14 bases left in between. Germline values: CDR1 SGHNT, CDR2 YYREEE (reference sequence). The CDR3 has 16 residues. The DNA of the CDR3 is TGTGCCAGCAGCTCGCCCACAGGGCCCGGGGCCAACGTCCTGACTTTC. Encoded protein: CASSSPTGPGANVLTF.

The genes are TRBV4-2 and TRBJ2-3; weak D call: TRBD2 (6 bases). CDR1 and CDR2 from the germline V gene are LGHNA and YNFKEQ. The germline V and J ends were trimmed by 4 bases and 9 bases, with 8 bases remaining between them. This CDR3 comprises 11 residues. CDR3 nucleotide sequence: TGTGCCAGCAGCCGGAGGGACACGCAGTATTTT. Residues: CASSRRDTQYF.

This clone was picked up one time. V is TRBV5-1 and J is TRBJ2-7; 8 bases align to TRBD2. This CDR3 is built from 17 residues. V shed 0 bases and J 2 bases; nucleotides not matched to a gene: 10. Germline values: CDR1 SGHRS, CDR2 YFSETQ. The CDR3 DNA follows: TGCGCCAGCAGCTTGGAACCCCTAAGGACTAGCACCTACGAGCAGTACTTC. Translating it yields CASSLEPLRTSTYEQYF.

The chain recombines TRBV29-1 with TRBJ2-2; possibly TRBD1 for D (5 bases). The V end lost 0 bases, the J end lost 4 bases, and 9 bases lay between the germline ends. Looked up from germline, CDR1 is SQVTM and CDR2 is ANQGSEA. This CDR3 contains 14 residues. This CDR3 reads CSVEDRDSTGELFF. DNA for the CDR3: TGCAGCGTTGAAGATCGAGACAGCACCGGGGAGCTGTTTTTT.

This clone was seen once. V gene TRBV5-1 combines with J gene TRBJ2-1, with D possibly matching TRBD1 (5 bases). Trimming left V 1 base short and J 0 bases short, with 11 bases between. The CDR3 sequence is 16 residues long. CDR1 is SGHRS and CDR2 is YFSETQ in the germline V gene. In DNA form, the CDR3 reads TGCGCCAGCAGCTTGCTAGGGGCGAGCTCCTACAATGAGCAGTTCTTC. This encodes CASSLLGASSYNEQFF.

The V and J genes are TRBV27 and TRBJ2-5, with 7 bases that match TRBD2. The CDR3 is 13 residues long. V trimming: 5 bases; J trimming: 7 bases; junction bases outside the gene matches: 7. Germline V gene sequence: CDR1 MNHEY, CDR2 SMNVEV (reference sequence). CDR3 region: CASSISGIGTQYF. The DNA of the CDR3 is TGTGCCAGCAGTATCAGCGGGATCGGGACCCAGTACTTC.

The rearrangement links TRBV6-5 to TRBJ2-1, with D perhaps TRBD2 (6 bases). V dropped 2 bases and J dropped 4 bases, with 12 bases sitting between them. The CDR3 is 15 amino acids. Germline CDR1 MNHEY, CDR2 SVGAGI. CDR3 sequence reads: CASSYPGSMYNEQFF. The DNA for the CDR3 is TGTGCCAGCAGTTACCCCGGGAGTATGTACAATGAGCAGTTCTTC.

This clone was counted between two and nine times. The chain combines TRBV25-1 with TRBJ2-7; D might be TRBD1 (5 bases). The V end was cut by 3 bases, the J end by 2 bases, with 8 bases between. In germline, CDR1 is MGHDK, CDR2 SYGVNS. The CDR3 totals 13 residues. The CDR3 DNA follows: TGTGCCAGCAGTGACCAGGGCACCTACGAGCAGTACTTC. It encodes CASSDQGTYEQYF.

This rearrangement joins TRBV5-1 to TRBJ2-1, with 10 bases identical to TRBD2. The CDR3 has 18 residues. The germline gives CDR1 SGHRS, CDR2 YFSETQ. J lost 3 bases, V lost 6 bases, and 15 bases had no gene match. CDR3 sequence: CASNFDDDGTSVYNEQFF. CDR3 in DNA: TGCGCCAGCAACTTTGACGATGACGGGACTAGCGTCTACAATGAGCAGTTCTTC.

CDR3 sequence: CASSQGGEETQYF. For the CDR3, the DNA is TGTGCCAGTAGTCAGGGTGGGGAAGAGACCCAGTACTTC. The chain joins TRBV19 to TRBJ2-5; D is possibly TRBD1 (5 bases). CDR3 length: 13 amino acids. The germline gives CDR1 LNHDA, CDR2 SQIVND (reference sequence). The V gene lost 5 bases and the J gene lost 3 bases, with 10 bases spanning the gap.

V usage is TRBV25-1 and J usage is TRBJ2-1; 10 positions match TRBD2. The CDR3 loop spans 16 amino acids. The junction had 9 bases not matched to a gene; V was cut back by 4 bases and J by 6 bases. Germline CDR1 and CDR2: MGHDK and SYGVNS. CDR3: CASSALSGRPSNEQFF. CDR3 DNA: TGTGCCAGCAGTGCCCTTAGCGGGAGGCCCTCCAATGAGCAGTTCTTC.

The CDR3 bases are TGCAGCGTTTGGGGGGCGATGTCCGGGACAGGGGAGACCCAGTACTTC. Translation: CSVWGAMSGTGETQYF. This chain links TRBV29-1 with TRBJ2-5; 9 bases map to TRBD1. V shed 5 bases, J shed 5 bases, and the junction held 15 bases outside the gene matches. This CDR3 has 16 residues. CDR1 SQVTM and CDR2 ANQGSEA come from the germline V gene.